The source of this T cell receptor (beta chain) is a study of regulatory T cells in long-lasting Graves disease. Through Arm-PCR of CDR3 regions and iRepertoire HTBI primers, TCR beta libraries were built. TCRdb reprocessed the multiplex PCR reads with MiXCR, giving one entry per CDR3 protein. The data contain around 400,000 distinct CDR3 sequences, roughly 16% of them singletons. The study, taken as a whole, reports: Persistent cases of Graves' showed reduced TCR diversity relative to newly diagnosed patients.

As for time point: newly diagnosed GD, antithyroid drugs for less than 3 months. From RNA extracted from PBMCs, the TCR library was made. This clonotype was detected ten times or more. The antigen is undetermined. Source: peripheral blood mononuclear cells (PBMCs), taken at new diagnosis, from a patient treated with antithyroid drugs. The clonotype comes from a female donor with Graves disease.

CDR3 residues: CASSSGTGGEDYTF. DNA for the CDR3: TGCGCCAGCAGCTCGGGGACAGGGGGCGAAGACTACACCTTC. The J gene is TRBJ1-2, the V gene TRBV5-1; 12 nucleotides align to TRBD1. The germline CDR1 and CDR2 sequences are SGHRS and YFSETQ. Trimming at V came to 3 bases and at J to 10 bases, leaving 7 bases not matched to a gene. The CDR3 runs 14 residues.